Presented here are 17 T cell receptor beta chains from one specimen sequenced in a study of T cell changes during pregnancy in multiple sclerosis. The table came from immunoSEQ multiplex PCR; TCRdb's copy has only in-frame clones and leaves some out. The data show approximately 100,000 clones, with approximately 90% seen just once and less than 4.5% held by the top ten. Material: peripheral blood, obtained after pregnancy. These receptor sequences come from a female donor with multiple sclerosis, enrolled in a pregnancy study.

The V call is TRBV7-6, the J call TRBJ2-5; perhaps TRBD1 as D (6 bases). V lost 9 bases and J lost 4, with 15 bases in between. CDR3 length: 13 amino acids. The germline V gene encodes CDR1 SGHVS and CDR2 FNYEAQ. CDR3 DNA sequence: TGTGCCAGTATAGGGGGTCTTGGAGAGACCCAGTACTTC. As protein: CASIGGLGETQYF.

This clone was seen just once. The rearrangement uses TRBV28 and TRBJ2-3; D gene uncertain. The germline V and J ends were trimmed by 10 bases and 0 bases, with 17 bases remaining between them. CDR3 size: 15 residues. The germline gives CDR1 MDHEN, CDR2 SYDVKM. The CDR3 region is CAKGETENSTDTQYF. CDR3 in DNA: TGTGCCAAAGGAGAGACGGAAAATAGCACAGATACGCAGTATTTT.

This chain links TRBV2 with TRBJ1-2, with D perhaps matching TRBD1 (5 bases). Germline V CDR1 and CDR2: SNHLY, FYNNEI. The CDR3 consists of 15 residues. V lost 2 bases and J lost 0, with 10 bases in between. The CDR3 sequence: CASSETGEANYGYTF. CDR3 DNA: TGTGCCAGCAGTGAAACAGGAGAAGCTAACTATGGCTACACCTTC.

This chain connects TRBV10-3 to TRBJ2-3, with TRBD1 identical over 7 bases. The V and J ends lost 3 bases and 3 bases, in that order; junction bases with no gene match: 6. Looked up from germline, CDR1 is ENHRY and CDR2 is SYGVKD. This CDR3 has 15 residues. The CDR3 nucleotides are TGTGCCATCAGTGATTCATACAGGGGTACAGATACGCAGTATTTT. Protein product: CAISDSYRGTDTQYF.

The chain recombines TRBV19 with TRBJ1-6, with 9 bases fitting TRBD1. The CDR3 extends over 16 amino acids. The V segment lost 3 bases and the J segment 6 bases; nucleotides outside the gene matches: 6. Germline lookup yields CDR1 LNHDA and CDR2 SQIVND (reference sequence). CDR3: CASSIAPGQGNSPLHF. CDR3 bases: TGTGCCAGTAGTATCGCCCCGGGACAGGGTAATTCACCCCTCCACTTT. Based on the CDR3 plus reference TRBV19 and TRBJ1-6, the full variable domain is DGGITQSPKYLFRKEGQNVTLSCEQNLNHDAMYWYRQDPGQGLRLIYYSQIVNDFQKGDIAEGYSVSREKKESFPLTVTSAQKNPTAFYLCASSIAPGQGNSPLHFGNGTRLTVT.

A few counts support this clone. The rearrangement uses TRBV29-1 and TRBJ2-7; TRBD1 might be the D (6 bases). This CDR3 is 15 amino acids long. Trimming pared 6 bases from V and 6 bases from J, leaving 24 bases between. Germline CDR1 reads SQVTM; CDR2 reads ANQGSEA. CDR3 residues: CSVALQGGAWGEQYF. DNA for the CDR3: TGCAGCGTCGCTCTACAGGGTGGGGCGTGGGGCGAGCAGTACTTC.

The chain joins TRBV7-9 to TRBJ2-2, with D maybe TRBD2 (5 bases). The CDR3 has 14 residues. Trimming took 5 bases from V and 3 from J, leaving 10 bases between them. Per the germline V gene, CDR1 is SEHNR and CDR2 is FQNEAQ (reference sequence). The CDR3 spells CASSPRDHTGELFF. The CDR3 DNA reads as TGTGCCAGCAGCCCGAGGGATCACACCGGGGAGCTGTTTTTT.

The genes are TRBV9 and TRBJ1-2; D may be TRBD1 (5 bases). The CDR3 length is 16 residues. Germline assignment: CDR1 SGDLS and CDR2 YYNGEE. The ends were cut back, 4 bases at V and 3 bases at J, with 19 bases in the middle. Written as DNA, the CDR3 is TGTGCCAGCAGCCCAACCGGGGGGGTTTCGGACTATGGCTACACCTTC. Encoded protein: CASSPTGGVSDYGYTF.

The genes are TRBV5-1 and TRBJ2-7; D perhaps matches TRBD2 (7 bases). This CDR3 comprises 17 residues. The germline V gene encodes CDR1 SGHRS and CDR2 YFSETQ. The ends were cut back, 4 bases at V and 1 base at J, with 21 bases in the middle. The CDR3: CASSGGATRGGSYEQYF. Here the CDR3 DNA reads TGCGCCAGCAGCGGGGGGGCCACGCGCGGGGGATCCTACGAGCAGTACTTC.

The chain uses TRBV5-1 and TRBJ2-5, with D perhaps TRBD1 (6 bases). TRBJ2-7 matches the DNA end more closely, so the J call is doubtful. CDR3 length equals 14 residues. Per the germline V gene, CDR1 is SGHRS and CDR2 is YFSETQ. CDR3 coding DNA: TGCGCCAGCAGCTTGGCCAGGGGCTCCTACGAGCAGTACTTC. Residues: CASSLARGSYEQYF.

This clone occurred once. The CDR3 is CAYSRGTGGYEQYF. The CDR3 DNA is TGTGCCTACTCGAGAGGGACAGGGGGCTACGAGCAGTACTTC. The V gene is TRBV30, the J gene TRBJ2-7; 11 bases agree with TRBD1. Trimming cost V 7 bases and J 3 bases; bases outside gene matches: 8. The CDR3 runs 14 residues. Germline V CDR1 and CDR2: GTSNPN, SVGIG (reference sequence).

This rearrangement joins TRBV4-2 to TRBJ2-2; the D is unclear. With 0 bases removed from V and 6 bases from J, the gap between germline ends came to 8 bases. The CDR3 loop spans 14 amino acids. The germline V gene has CDR1 LGHNA and CDR2 YNFKEQ. In DNA, the CDR3 is TGTGCCAGCAGCCAAGATTTAGTCTCCGGGGAGCTGTTTTTT. Translated, it gives CASSQDLVSGELFF.

The V call is TRBV7-9, the J call TRBJ2-7; 8 bases align to TRBD2. Losses at the gene ends were 5 bases for V and 3 bases for J; bases not matched to a gene: 6. CDR3 length: 14 amino acids. Germline V gives CDR1 SEHNR, CDR2 FQNEAQ (reference sequence). The CDR3 region is CASSPSAGGYEQYF. CDR3 DNA sequence: TGTGCCAGCAGCCCTTCCGCGGGGGGCTACGAGCAGTACTTC.

The gene calls are TRBV27 and TRBJ1-1; D gene uncertain. V was cut by 3 bases and J by 5 bases, with 19 bases left in between. Germline V gene sequence: CDR1 MNHEY, CDR2 SMNVEV (reference sequence). CDR3 length equals 16 residues. As DNA, the CDR3 is TGTGCCAGCAGTTTCGCTGGCGGGAGCCGGTTGACTGAAGCTTTCTTT. Translating it yields CASSFAGGSRLTEAFF.

This rearrangement joins TRBV19 to TRBJ2-1; a possible D gene is TRBD2 (7 bases). Germline loops: CDR1 LNHDA, CDR2 SQIVND (reference sequence). V was cut by 10 bases and J by 3 bases, with 19 bases left in between. The CDR3 spans 15 residues. CDR3 sequence (DNA): TGTGCCACGCGGCCGAGGGGGGGTATCTACAATGAGCAGTTCTTC. It yields the protein CATRPRGGIYNEQFF.

The genes are TRBV7-9 and TRBJ2-7; 12 nucleotides agree with TRBD1. Losses at the gene ends were 5 bases for V and 6 bases for J; bases not matched to a gene: 5. This CDR3 contains 14 residues. Germline V gene data show CDR1 as SEHNR and CDR2 as FQNEAQ (reference sequence). CDR3 bases: TGTGCCAGCAGCCTTACGGGACAGGGGGCCGAGCAGTACTTC. Translated, it gives CASSLTGQGAEQYF.

This chain links TRBV10-1 with TRBJ1-6; D might be TRBD1 (5 bases). The CDR3 loop spans 16 amino acids. CDR1 is WNHNN and CDR2 is SYGVQD in the germline V gene (reference sequence). V lost 0 bases to trimming and J lost 15 bases, with 21 bases between them. CDR3 loop: CASSESSSGHPGDLHF. Here the CDR3 DNA reads TGCGCCAGCAGTGAGTCGAGCAGTGGACACCCGGGGGACCTCCACTTT.